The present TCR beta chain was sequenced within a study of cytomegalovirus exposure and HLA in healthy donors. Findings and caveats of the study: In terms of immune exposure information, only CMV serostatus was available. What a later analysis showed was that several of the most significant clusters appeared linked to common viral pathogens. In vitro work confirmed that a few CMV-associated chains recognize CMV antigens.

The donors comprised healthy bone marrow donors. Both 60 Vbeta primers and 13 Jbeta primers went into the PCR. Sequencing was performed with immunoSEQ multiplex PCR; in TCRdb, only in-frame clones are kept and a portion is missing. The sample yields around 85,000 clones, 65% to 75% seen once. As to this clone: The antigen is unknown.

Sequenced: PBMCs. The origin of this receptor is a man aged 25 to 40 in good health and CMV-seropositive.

The CDR3 DNA sequence: TGTGCCAGCAGTTCCCAGGGGCCTGGCAATCAGCCCCAGCATTTT. Its protein product is CASSSQGPGNQPQHF. V gene TRBV6-5 combines with J gene TRBJ1-5; D perhaps matches TRBD1 (6 bases). Germline CDR1 reads MNHEY; CDR2 reads SVGAGI. The V end was cut by 4 bases, the J end by 2 bases, with 12 bases between. This CDR3 has 15 residues.